This T cell receptor (beta chain) was captured in a study of blood T cell repertoires in COVID-19. Trimming shortened V by 4 bases and J by 5 bases, and 13 bases separated the two germline ends. CDR1 and CDR2 (germline): SGHTA, FQGNSA. The CDR3 is 14 amino acids. Only in-frame clones appear in the TCRdb table, and some are missing; sequencing was by immunoSEQ multiplex PCR. The sample includes roughly 180,000 clones, roughly nine tenths seen only once; the top ten take roughly 20%. This TCR was recovered from a man in his 70s with active or convalescent COVID-19. The sample was peripheral blood. This chain joins TRBV7-2 and TRBJ2-3, with D possibly TRBD1 on 6 matching bases. The CDR3 DNA reads as TGTGCCAGCAGCTCGAGGACAGCAAAAGATACGCAGTATTTT. This encodes CASSSRTAKDTQYF.